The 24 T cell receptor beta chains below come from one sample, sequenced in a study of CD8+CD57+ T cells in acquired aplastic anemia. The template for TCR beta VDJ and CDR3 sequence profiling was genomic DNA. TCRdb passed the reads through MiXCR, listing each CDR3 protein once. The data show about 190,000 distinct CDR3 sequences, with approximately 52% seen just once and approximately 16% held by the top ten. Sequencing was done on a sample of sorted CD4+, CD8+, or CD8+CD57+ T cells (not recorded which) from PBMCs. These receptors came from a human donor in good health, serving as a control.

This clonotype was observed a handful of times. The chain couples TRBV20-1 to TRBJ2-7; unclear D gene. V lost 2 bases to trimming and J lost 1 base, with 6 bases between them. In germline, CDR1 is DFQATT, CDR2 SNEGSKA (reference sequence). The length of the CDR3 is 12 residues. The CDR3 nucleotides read TGCAGTGCTAGAAGGGATTCCTACGAGCAGTACTTC. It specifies CSARRDSYEQYF.

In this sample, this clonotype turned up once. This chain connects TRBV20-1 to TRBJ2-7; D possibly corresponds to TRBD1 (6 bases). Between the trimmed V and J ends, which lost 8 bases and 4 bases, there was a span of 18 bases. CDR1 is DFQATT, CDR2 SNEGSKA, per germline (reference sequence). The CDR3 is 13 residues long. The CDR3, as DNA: TGCAGTACCAGTAGGCAGGGGATGTACGAGCAGTACTTC. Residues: CSTSRQGMYEQYF.

CDR3 DNA sequence: TGTGCCAGTAGTTACCATTGGGACACTAATAGCAATCAGCCCCAGCATTTT. Protein sequence: CASSYHWDTNSNQPQHF. The rearrangement links TRBV19 to TRBJ1-5, with D possibly being TRBD1 (6 bases). The CDR3 totals 17 residues. Deletions cut 5 bases from V and 0 bases from J, with 17 bases between. Looked up from germline, CDR1 is LNHDA and CDR2 is SQIVND (reference sequence).

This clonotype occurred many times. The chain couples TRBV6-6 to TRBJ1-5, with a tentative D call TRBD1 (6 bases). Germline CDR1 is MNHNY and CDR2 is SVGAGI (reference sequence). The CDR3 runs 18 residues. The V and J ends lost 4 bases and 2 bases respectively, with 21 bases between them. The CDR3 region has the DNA TGTGCCAGCAGTTCCTACACACTAACAGGGAAGGGCAATCAGCCCCAGCATTTT. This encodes CASSSYTLTGKGNQPQHF.

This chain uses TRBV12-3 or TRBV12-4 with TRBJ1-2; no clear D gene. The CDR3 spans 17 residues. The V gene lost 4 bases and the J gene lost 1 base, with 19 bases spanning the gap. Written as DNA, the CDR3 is TGTGCCAGCAGTTACGGTTTCCCGCAGGCAAATAACTATGGCTACACCTTC. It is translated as CASSYGFPQANNYGYTF.

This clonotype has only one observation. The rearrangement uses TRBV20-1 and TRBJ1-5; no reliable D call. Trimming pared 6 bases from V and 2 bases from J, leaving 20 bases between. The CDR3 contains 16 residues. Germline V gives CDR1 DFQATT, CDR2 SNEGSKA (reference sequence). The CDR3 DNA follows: TGCAGTGCCCACGAGGCGATAAAGGGAGGCAATCAGCCCCAGCATTTT. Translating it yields CSAHEAIKGGNQPQHF.

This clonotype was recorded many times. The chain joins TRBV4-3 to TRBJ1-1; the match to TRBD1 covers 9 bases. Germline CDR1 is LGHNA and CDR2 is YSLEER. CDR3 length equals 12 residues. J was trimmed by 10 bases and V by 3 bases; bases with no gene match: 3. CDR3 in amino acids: CASSHLQGAAFF. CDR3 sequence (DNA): TGCGCCAGCAGCCACCTACAGGGGGCAGCTTTCTTT.

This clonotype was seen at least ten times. In DNA, the CDR3 is TGTGCCAGCAGTCGGGACAGCCGGGGAGGCTACACCTTC. Amino acid sequence: CASSRDSRGGYTF. The J gene is TRBJ1-2, the V gene TRBV6-1; TRBD1 matches at 7 bases. The V and J ends lost 5 bases and 8 bases, in that order; junction bases with no gene match: 8. The germline V gene encodes CDR1 MNHNS and CDR2 SASEGT. CDR3 length: 13 residues.

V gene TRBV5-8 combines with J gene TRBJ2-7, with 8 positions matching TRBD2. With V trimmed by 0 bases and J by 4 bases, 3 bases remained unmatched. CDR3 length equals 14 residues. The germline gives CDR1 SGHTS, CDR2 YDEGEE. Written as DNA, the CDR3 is TGTGCCAGCAGCTTGGCCGGGACTAGTTACGAGCAGTACTTC. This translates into CASSLAGTSYEQYF. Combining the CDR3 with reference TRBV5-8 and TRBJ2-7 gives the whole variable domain EAGVTQSPTHLIKTRGQQATLRCSPISGHTSVYWYQQALGLGLQFLLWYDEGEERNRGNFPPRFSGRQFPNYSSELNVNALELEDSALYLCASSLAGTSYEQYFGPGTRLTVT.

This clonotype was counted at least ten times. CDR3 amino acids: CASSLDGRETHYEQFF. DNA of the CDR3: TGTGCCAGCAGCTTGGACGGAAGAGAGACGCATTATGAGCAGTTCTTC. The chain links TRBV7-6 to TRBJ2-1, with unresolved D. The V end was cut by 3 bases, the J end by 8 bases, with 20 bases between. This CDR3 contains 16 residues. Germline values: CDR1 SGHVS, CDR2 FNYEAQ.

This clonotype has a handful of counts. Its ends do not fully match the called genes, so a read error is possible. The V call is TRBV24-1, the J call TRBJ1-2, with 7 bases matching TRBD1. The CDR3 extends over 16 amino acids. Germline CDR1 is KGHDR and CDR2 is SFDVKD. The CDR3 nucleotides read TGTGCCACCAGGGATTTGCGACAGGGAGTTAACTATGGCTACACCTTC. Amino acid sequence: CATRDLRQGVNYGYTF.

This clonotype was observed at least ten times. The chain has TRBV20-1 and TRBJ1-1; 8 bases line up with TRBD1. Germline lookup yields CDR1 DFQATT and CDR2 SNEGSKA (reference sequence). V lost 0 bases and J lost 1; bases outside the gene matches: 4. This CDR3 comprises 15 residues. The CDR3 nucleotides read TGCAGTGCTAGAGATTACAGGGGGACGAACACTGAAGCTTTCTTT. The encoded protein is CSARDYRGTNTEAFF.

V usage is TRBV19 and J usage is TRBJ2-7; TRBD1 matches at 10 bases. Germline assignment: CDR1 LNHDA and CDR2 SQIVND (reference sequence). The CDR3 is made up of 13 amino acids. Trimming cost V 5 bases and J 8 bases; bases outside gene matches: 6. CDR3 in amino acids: CASSPAGQGKQYF. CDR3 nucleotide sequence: TGTGCCAGTAGTCCGGCGGGACAGGGGAAGCAGTACTTC. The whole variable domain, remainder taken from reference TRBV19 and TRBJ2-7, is DGGITQSPKYLFRKEGQNVTLSCEQNLNHDAMYWYRQDPGQGLRLIYYSQIVNDFQKGDIAEGYSVSREKKESFPLTVTSAQKNPTAFYLCASSPAGQGKQYFGPGTRLTVT.

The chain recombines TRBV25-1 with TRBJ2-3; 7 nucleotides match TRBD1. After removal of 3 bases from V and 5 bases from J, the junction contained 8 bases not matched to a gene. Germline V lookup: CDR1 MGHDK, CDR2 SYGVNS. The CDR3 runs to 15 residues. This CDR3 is CASSDTTRDRDTQYF. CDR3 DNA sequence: TGTGCCAGCAGTGACACAACAAGGGACAGAGATACGCAGTATTTT.

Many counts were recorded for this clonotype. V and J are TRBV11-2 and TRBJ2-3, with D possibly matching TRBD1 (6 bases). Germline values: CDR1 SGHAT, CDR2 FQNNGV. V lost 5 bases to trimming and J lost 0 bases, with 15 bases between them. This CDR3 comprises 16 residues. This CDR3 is CASSPGQTLSTDTQYF. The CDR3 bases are TGTGCCAGCAGCCCCGGACAGACCCTTAGCACAGATACGCAGTATTTT.

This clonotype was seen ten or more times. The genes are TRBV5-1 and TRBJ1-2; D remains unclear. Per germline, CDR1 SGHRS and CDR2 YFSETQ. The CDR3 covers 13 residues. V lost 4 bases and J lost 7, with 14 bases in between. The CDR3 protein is CASSPEGGSGYTF. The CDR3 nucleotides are TGCGCCAGCAGCCCAGAAGGAGGTAGTGGCTACACCTTC.

DNA for the CDR3: TGTGCCAGCAGTGAAGCTGGGGATAGCACTGAAGCTTTCTTT. Translated: CASSEAGDSTEAFF. The J gene is TRBJ1-1, the V gene TRBV2; D ambiguous. Germline V gene sequence: CDR1 SNHLY, CDR2 FYNNEI. There are 14 residues in the CDR3. V was clipped by 0 bases and J by 4 bases, with 9 bases between them.

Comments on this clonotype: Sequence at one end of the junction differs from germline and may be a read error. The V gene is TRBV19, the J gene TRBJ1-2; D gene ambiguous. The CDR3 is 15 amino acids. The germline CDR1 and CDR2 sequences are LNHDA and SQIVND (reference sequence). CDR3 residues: CTSSSKGRSKYGYTF. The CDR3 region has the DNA TGTACCAGTAGTAGTAAAGGGCGGTCTAAGTATGGCTACACCTTC.

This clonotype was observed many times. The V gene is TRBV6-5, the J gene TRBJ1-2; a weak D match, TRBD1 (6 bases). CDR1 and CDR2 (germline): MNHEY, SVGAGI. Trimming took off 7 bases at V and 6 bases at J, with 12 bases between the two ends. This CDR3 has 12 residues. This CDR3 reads CASTLRGHGYTF. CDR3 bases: TGTGCCAGCACTCTCAGGGGCCATGGCTACACCTTC.

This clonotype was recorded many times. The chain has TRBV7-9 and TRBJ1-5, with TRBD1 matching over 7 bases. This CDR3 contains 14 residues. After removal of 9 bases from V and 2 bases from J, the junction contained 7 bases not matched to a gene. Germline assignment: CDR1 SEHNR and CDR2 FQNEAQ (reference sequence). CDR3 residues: CASQMQGGNQPQHF. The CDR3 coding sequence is TGTGCCAGTCAAATGCAGGGGGGCAATCAGCCCCAGCATTTT. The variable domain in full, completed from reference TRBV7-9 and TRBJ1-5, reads DTGVSQNPRHKITKRGQNVTFRCDPISEHNRLYWYRQTLGQGPEFLTYFQNEAQLEKSRLLSDRFSAERPKGSFSTLEIQRTEQGDSAMYLCASQMQGGNQPQHFGDGTRLSIL.

In nucleotides, the CDR3 is TGTGCTAGTGGTTTGGTACTTGGGGGACTAGCGGGAGATTTTCGATCCTACGAGCAGTACTTC. It translates to CASGLVLGGLAGDFRSYEQYF. The chain recombines TRBV12-5 with TRBJ2-7; TRBD2 agrees at 14 bases. The CDR3 totals 21 residues. V shed 0 bases, J shed 1 base, and the junction held 14 bases outside the gene matches. The germline CDR1 and CDR2 sequences are LGHNT and FRNRAP.

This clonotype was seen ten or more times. CDR3 sequence: CASSLGTAGNTIYF. For the CDR3, the DNA is TGTGCCAGCAGCTTAGGGACAGCTGGAAACACCATATATTTT. The V gene is TRBV7-8, the J gene TRBJ1-3; possibly TRBD1 for D (6 bases). Trimming took off 1 base at V and 2 bases at J, with 6 bases between the two ends. The CDR3 is 14 residues long. The V gene's germline CDR1 is SGHVS and CDR2 FQNEAQ. Full variable domain (missing parts from reference TRBV7-8 and TRBJ1-3): GAGVSQSPRYKVAKRGQDVALRCDPISGHVSLFWYQQALGQGPEFLTYFQNEAQLDKSGLPSDRFFAERPEGSVSTLKIQRTQQEDSAVYLCASSLGTAGNTIYFGEGSWLTVV.

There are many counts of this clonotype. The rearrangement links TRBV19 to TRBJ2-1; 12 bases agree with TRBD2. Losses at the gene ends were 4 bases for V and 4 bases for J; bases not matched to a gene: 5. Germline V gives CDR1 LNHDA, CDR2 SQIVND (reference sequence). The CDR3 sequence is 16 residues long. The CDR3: CASSTTSGGRYNEQFF. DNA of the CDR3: TGTGCCAGTAGTACGACTAGCGGGGGCCGTTACAATGAGCAGTTCTTC.

The DNA for the CDR3 is TGTGCCAGCAGCTTCCCCGGATCCAATTCACCCCTCCACTTT. Its protein is CASSFPGSNSPLHF. The rearrangement joins TRBV5-4 to TRBJ1-6; D is undetermined. There are 14 residues in the CDR3. Trimming pared 2 bases from V and 7 bases from J, leaving 10 bases between. CDR1 is SGHNT, CDR2 YYREEE, per germline (reference sequence).